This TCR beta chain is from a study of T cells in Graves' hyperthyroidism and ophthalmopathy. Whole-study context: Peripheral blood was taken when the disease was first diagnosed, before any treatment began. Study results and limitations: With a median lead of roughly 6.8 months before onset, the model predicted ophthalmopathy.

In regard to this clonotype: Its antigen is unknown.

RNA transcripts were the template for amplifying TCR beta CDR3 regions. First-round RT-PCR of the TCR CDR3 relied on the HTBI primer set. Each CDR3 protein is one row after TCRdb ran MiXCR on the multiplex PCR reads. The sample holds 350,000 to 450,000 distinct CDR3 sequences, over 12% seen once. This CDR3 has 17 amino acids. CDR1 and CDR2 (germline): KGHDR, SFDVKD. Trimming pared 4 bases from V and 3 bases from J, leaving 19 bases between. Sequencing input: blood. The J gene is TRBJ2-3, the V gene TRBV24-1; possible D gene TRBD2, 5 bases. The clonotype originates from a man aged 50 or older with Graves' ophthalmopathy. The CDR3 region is CATSEARPGIETDTQYF. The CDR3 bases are TGTGCCACCAGTGAAGCGAGGCCGGGGATTGAAACAGATACGCAGTATTTT.